The source of this TCR beta chain is a study of blood T cell repertoires in COVID-19. Study information: Samples taken during acute and convalescent COVID-19 were collected in the United States, Italy and Spain. Nucleic acid was either cDNA or gDNA, and it came from T cells, B-cell-depleted T cells, or PBMCs.

The Seattle patients, enrolled during active infection, were followed longitudinally. V lost 0 bases, J lost 3 bases, and 13 bases lay in between. The CDR3 has 15 amino acids. CDR1 and CDR2 from the germline V gene are SGDLS and YYNGEE. In the original workflow: Reference gene primer amplification yielded estimated nucleated cell counts. The protocol was immunoSEQ multiplex PCR, while the TCRdb copy is restricted to in-frame clones and leaves out a portion. The V and J calls and clone size were taken over from that table, and D and trimming were inferred from the DNA. The sample consists of about 220,000 clones, 65% to 90% of them appearing once.

This sequence joins TRBV9 and TRBJ2-7, with D possibly TRBD2 on 6 matching bases. This clonotype originated in a woman between 65 and 79 years old with COVID-19, enrolled during active disease. The specimen was peripheral blood. Here the CDR3 DNA reads TGTGCCAGCAGCGTAGAGGGCGGGGACGGCTACGAGCAGTACTTC. Protein sequence: CASSVEGGDGYEQYF.